This T cell receptor beta chain was documented in a study of vaccination effects on CD4 cells after COVID-19. Overall study findings and caveats: In the late period after vaccination, infection- and vaccine-induced clones contracted markedly.

Profiling relied on immunoSEQ multiplex PCR, and the TCRdb table lists in-frame clones only, not all of them. The profile shows about 63,000 clones, roughly 80% of them singletons. Before any sequencing was done, the ViraFEST assay used viral peptide pools to expand antigen-specific CD4+ T cells. Investigators separated out CD4+ T cells once around 10 days of culture had passed. Vaccinees lacked prior SARS-CoV-2 infection and tested negative for nucleocapsid antibodies. Days 3 and 7 saw half the medium replaced with IL-2 medium. Germline values: CDR1 MRHNA, CDR2 SNTAGT. This CDR3 comprises 15 residues. Trimming removed 5 bases from V and 0 bases from J, with 11 bases in between. The sample holds a few counts of this clone. Antigen: not known.

The chain recombines TRBV6-4 with TRBJ1-5; weak D call: TRBD1 (5 bases). The sequence derives from a human donor who received a COVID-19 vaccine. Here the sequenced sample was CD4+ T cells from PBMCs cultured with HCoV-OC43 spike peptides, taken before COVID-19 vaccination. Noted subset: HCoV-OC43 spike overlapping peptide pool stimulation. Written as DNA, the CDR3 is TGTGCCAGCAGTCCGACAGCTAATAGCAATCAGCCCCAGCATTTT. Protein sequence: CASSPTANSNQPQHF.